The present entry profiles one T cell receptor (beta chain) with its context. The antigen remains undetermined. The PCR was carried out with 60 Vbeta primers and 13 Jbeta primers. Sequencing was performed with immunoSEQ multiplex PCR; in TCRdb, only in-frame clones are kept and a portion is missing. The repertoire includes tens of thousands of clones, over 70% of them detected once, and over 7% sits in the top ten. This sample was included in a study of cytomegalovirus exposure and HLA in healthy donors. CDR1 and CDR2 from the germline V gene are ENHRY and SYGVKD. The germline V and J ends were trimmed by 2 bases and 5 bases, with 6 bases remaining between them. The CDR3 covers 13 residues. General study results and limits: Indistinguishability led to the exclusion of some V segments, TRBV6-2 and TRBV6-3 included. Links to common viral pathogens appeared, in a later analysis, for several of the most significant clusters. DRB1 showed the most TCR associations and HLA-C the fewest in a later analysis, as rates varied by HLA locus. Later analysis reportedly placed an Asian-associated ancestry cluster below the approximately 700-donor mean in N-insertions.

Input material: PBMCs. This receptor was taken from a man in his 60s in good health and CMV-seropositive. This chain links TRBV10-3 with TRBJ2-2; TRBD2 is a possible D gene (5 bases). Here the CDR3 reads CAISERGTGELFF. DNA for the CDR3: TGTGCCATCAGTGAGCGGGGAACCGGGGAGCTGTTTTTT.